What follows describes a single T cell receptor (beta chain). Its antigen remains unidentified. The input lacks base qualities; no much larger clone sits a single base away. These data come from a study of CD8+CD57+ T cells in acquired aplastic anemia (dated by TCRdb to the late 2010s). With respect to the entire study: DNA extracted from sorted CD4+ and CD8+ cells had a mean of approximately 3.4 ug, with a range of roughly 0.2 to 30 ug. CD8+CD57+ expansion was defined as frequency above the mean frequency observed in healthy subjects.

Genomic DNA served as template for TCR beta VDJ combination and CDR3 sequence profiling. An Illumina HiSeq 2000 was the platform used for TCR repertoire sequencing. On the study's bioinformatics: TRBV/TRBJ rearrangement plots, CDR3 size and DJ length profiles, and Simpson's diversity index were used to evaluate the repertoires. The most abundant DNA sequence in the deep sequencing data was defined as the immunodominant clone. CDR3 amino acid sequences were checked for sharing across subjects and were also compared against the VDJdb database and published repertoires. TCRdb cleaned the public reads at Q25 with fastp, built clones with MiXCR and kept in-frame beta chains. Each CDR3 protein gets just one entry, which takes the most common genes and DNA from the rows behind it. For this entry, the V and J calls and clone size follow TCRdb and not the study's own pipeline. The sample includes roughly 290,000 distinct CDR3 sequences, with 45% to 65% observed a single time. In total, the top ten clones hold under 1.5% of the sample.

Expansion of CD8+CD57+ cells had been shown by flow cytometry in the patients chosen for sequencing. Every patient had severe acquired aplastic anemia, diagnosed using the International Study of Aplastic Anemia and Agranulocytosis and Camitta criteria. No therapy had been received by the patients at the time of blood sampling. In the study, sorted CD4+ and CD8+ blood T cells from patients with severe aplastic anemia and from healthy subjects underwent deep sequencing of TCR repertoires. Patients were enrolled under clinicaltrials.gov protocols 00001620, 01623167, 00001397, 00071045, 00081523 and 00961064 in the USA. Ficoll-Paque density gradient centrifugation was used to isolate peripheral blood mononuclear cells. CD4+ and CD8+ T cells were sorted by FACS or magnetic beads before DNA extraction. The investigation overall reported the following: Around 27 CD8+ CDR3 sequences were shared between patients and controls but appeared highly expressed in patients and within their immunodominant clones. CD8+ Simpson's diversity did not differ significantly between patients and healthy controls (P=0.060).

The CDR3 numbers 12 residues from cysteine through phenylalanine. Only the CDR3 DNA is retained, 36 bases long and in frame from the first base. For this chain, trimming is 3 bases at the V end and 7 bases at the J end, and the number of junction bases without a gene match is 1. Taken from the germline V gene, the CDR1 and CDR2 loops are SGHTA and FQGNSA. The sample comprised sorted CD4+, CD8+, or CD8+CD57+ T cells (not recorded which) from PBMCs. The chain couples TRBV7-2 to TRBJ1-2; TRBD1 agrees with 8 junctional bases. The source of this sequence is a human donor with aplastic anemia. The DNA sequence is given as TGTGCCAGCAGCTTCACAGGGGGTGGCTACACCTTC. Its protein reads: CASSFTGGGYTF.